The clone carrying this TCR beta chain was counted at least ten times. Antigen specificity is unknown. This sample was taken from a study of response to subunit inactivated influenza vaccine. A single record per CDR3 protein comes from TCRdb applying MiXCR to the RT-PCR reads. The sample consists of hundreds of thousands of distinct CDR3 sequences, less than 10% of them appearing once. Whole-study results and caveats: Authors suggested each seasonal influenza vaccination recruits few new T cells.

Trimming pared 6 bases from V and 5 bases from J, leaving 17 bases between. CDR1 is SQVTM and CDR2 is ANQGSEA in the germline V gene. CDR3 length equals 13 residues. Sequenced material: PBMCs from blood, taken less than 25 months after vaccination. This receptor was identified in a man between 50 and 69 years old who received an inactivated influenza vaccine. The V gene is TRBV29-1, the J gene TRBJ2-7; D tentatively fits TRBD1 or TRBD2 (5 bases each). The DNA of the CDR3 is TGCAGCGTGGGCTCGAATGGGGGAAACGAGCAGTACTTC. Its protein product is CSVGSNGGNEQYF.